This T cell receptor (beta chain) derives from a study of metastatic and nonmetastatic thyroid tumors. Using MiXCR, TCRdb re-called clones from the PCR reads. The repertoire holds about 25,000 clones, with approximately 20% as singletons. No patient had received any treatment before thyroid surgery. This clone has a count of ten or more. The CDR3 has 15 residues. V gave up 3 bases and J gave up 1 base, with 13 bases separating them. Germline CDR1 SGHKS, CDR2 YYEKEE (reference sequence). The rearrangement links TRBV5-5 to TRBJ1-1, with a possible D match to TRBD1 (6 bases). The TCR comes from a female donor with papillary thyroid cancer or a benign thyroid nodule (not recorded which). Some clones in this sample may be carry-over from other donors' samples. Sequenced material: adjacent normal tissue. Here the CDR3 reads CASSWREGGNTEAFF. Here the CDR3 DNA reads TGTGCCAGCAGCTGGCGTGAAGGGGGGAACACTGAAGCTTTCTTT.